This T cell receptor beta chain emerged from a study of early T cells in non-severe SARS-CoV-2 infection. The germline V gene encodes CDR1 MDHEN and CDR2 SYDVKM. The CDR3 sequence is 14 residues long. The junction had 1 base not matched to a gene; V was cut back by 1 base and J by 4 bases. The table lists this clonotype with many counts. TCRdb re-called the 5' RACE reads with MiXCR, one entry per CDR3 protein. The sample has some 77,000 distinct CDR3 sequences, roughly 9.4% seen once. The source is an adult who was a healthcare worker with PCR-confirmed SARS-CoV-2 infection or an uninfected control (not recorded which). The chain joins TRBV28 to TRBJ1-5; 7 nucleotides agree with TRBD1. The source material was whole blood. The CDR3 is CASSLSGGNQPQHF. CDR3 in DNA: TGTGCCAGCAGTTTATCAGGGGGAAATCAGCCCCAGCATTTT.